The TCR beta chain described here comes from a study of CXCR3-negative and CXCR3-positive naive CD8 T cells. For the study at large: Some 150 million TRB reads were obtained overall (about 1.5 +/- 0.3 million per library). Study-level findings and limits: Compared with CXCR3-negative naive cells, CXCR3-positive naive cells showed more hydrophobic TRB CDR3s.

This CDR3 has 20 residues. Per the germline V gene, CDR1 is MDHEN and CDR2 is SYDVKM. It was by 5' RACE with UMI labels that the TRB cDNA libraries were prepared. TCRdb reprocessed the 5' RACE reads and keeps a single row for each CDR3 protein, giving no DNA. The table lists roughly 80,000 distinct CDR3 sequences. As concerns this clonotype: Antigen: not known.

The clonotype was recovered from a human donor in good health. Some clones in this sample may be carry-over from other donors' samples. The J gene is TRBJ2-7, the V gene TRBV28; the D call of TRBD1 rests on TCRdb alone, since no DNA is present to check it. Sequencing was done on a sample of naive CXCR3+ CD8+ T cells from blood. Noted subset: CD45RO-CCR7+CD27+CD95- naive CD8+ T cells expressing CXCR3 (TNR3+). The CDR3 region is CASSLGSRDRERATTYEQYF.